The clone carrying this T cell receptor (beta chain) has a single count. The CDR3 is 15 amino acids. Germline CDR1 and CDR2: LNHDA and SQIVND (reference sequence). V dropped 3 bases and J dropped 4 bases, with 16 bases sitting between them. Original processing methods: Nucleated cell counts were estimated from reference gene primer amplification. Assay: immunoSEQ multiplex PCR; the TCRdb copy retains only in-frame clones and omits some. V, J and clone size were drawn from that table, and D and trimming were deduced from the DNA. The profile shows roughly 200,000 clones, 85% of them singletons. This specimen comes from a study of blood T cell repertoires in COVID-19. Study overall: Samples representing acute and convalescent COVID-19 were sourced from the United States, Italy and Spain.

This chain uses TRBV19 with TRBJ2-7; D is possibly TRBD1 (5 bases). Sequencing was carried out using PBMCs or T cells enriched from blood (not recorded which). This TCR came from a man aged 40-49 years who had recovered from COVID-19. CDR3: CASSMRRQGDYEQYF. The CDR3 DNA follows: TGTGCCAGTAGTATGAGGCGGCAGGGTGATTACGAGCAGTACTTC.